The clone carrying this T cell receptor (beta chain) has at least ten counts. TCRdb reprocessed the RT-PCR reads via MiXCR and lists one record per CDR3 protein. Seen here are under 800,000 distinct CDR3 sequences, about 15% observed once, and the top ten hold 6% to 8%. Trimming took 6 bases from V and 8 from J; bases not matched to a gene: 9. The CDR3 has 15 residues. This sample is part of a study of response to subunit inactivated influenza vaccine. This sequence joins TRBV12-3 or TRBV12-4 and TRBJ2-1, with 11 bases fitting TRBD2. The source was PBMCs from blood, collected around 15 days before vaccination. This TCR came from a man aged 45-65 years who received an inactivated influenza vaccine. The CDR3 reads CASRILAGGGDEQFF. In nucleotides, the CDR3 is TGTGCCAGCAGGATCCTAGCGGGAGGTGGTGATGAGCAGTTCTTC.